These 18 T cell receptor beta chains were sequenced from one sample in a study of blood T cell repertoires in COVID-19. The method was immunoSEQ multiplex PCR; TCRdb's version includes in-frame clones alone and lacks a portion of them. Here the sample spans about 200,000 clones, 86% being singletons. The sequencing sample was made of peripheral blood. All receptors come from a man aged 80 or over with acute or convalescent COVID-19.

Here the CDR3 DNA reads TGTGCCAGCAGCCCGAAGGGGTGGGGGATCAGCGGGGATAGCACAGATACGCAGTATTTT. Protein product: CASSPKGWGISGDSTDTQYF. The V call is TRBV7-3, the J call TRBJ2-3; 7 positions match TRBD2. The germline gives CDR1 SGHTA, CDR2 FQGTGA. The CDR3 runs to 20 residues. V was clipped by 5 bases and J by 0 bases; unmatched bases: 20.

This chain joins TRBV27 and TRBJ2-5; D gene uncertain. With 5 bases removed from V and 5 bases from J, the gap between germline ends came to 12 bases. In germline, CDR1 is MNHEY, CDR2 SMNVEV (reference sequence). CDR3 length equals 13 residues. CDR3 region: CASSPGRFETQYF. The DNA for the CDR3 is TGTGCCAGCAGTCCAGGTCGTTTCGAGACCCAGTACTTC.

This clone appeared a few times. This chain links TRBV27 with TRBJ2-7; D may be TRBD1 (6 bases). V was clipped by 2 bases and J by 5 bases, with 13 bases between them. The germline gives CDR1 MNHEY, CDR2 SMNVEV (reference sequence). The CDR3 totals 14 residues. This CDR3 reads CASSLNRVSHEQYF. DNA for the CDR3: TGTGCCAGCAGTTTAAACAGGGTGTCCCACGAGCAGTACTTC.

In this sample, this clone turned up a few times. This chain joins TRBV3-1 (or the pseudogene TRBV3-2) and TRBJ1-6, with 9 bases lining up with TRBD1. Germline values: CDR1 LGHDT, CDR2 YNNKEL (reference sequence). The CDR3 totals 16 residues. Trimming removed 4 bases from V and 7 bases from J; junction bases left unmatched: 8. Here the CDR3 DNA reads TGTGCCAGCAGCCCCCTTCAAGGGACAGGGAATTCACCCCTCCACTTT. Protein: CASSPLQGTGNSPLHF.

The chain couples TRBV11-1 to TRBJ2-3; the D is unclear. The germline V gene encodes CDR1 SGHAT and CDR2 FQDESV (reference sequence). V lost 6 bases, J lost 0 bases, and 13 bases lay in between. CDR3 length: 15 amino acids. CDR3 nucleotide sequence: TGTGCCAGCAGTAACGCCGGAGTTAGCACAGATACGCAGTATTTT. Protein sequence: CASSNAGVSTDTQYF.

The rearrangement links TRBV7-2 to TRBJ2-1; TRBD1 agrees at 8 bases. This CDR3 is built from 14 residues. Looked up from germline, CDR1 is SGHTA and CDR2 is FQGNSA. The J segment lost 5 bases and the V segment lost 5 bases, leaving 5 bases of the junction unmatched. The CDR3 bases are TGTGCCAGCAGCCGGACAGGGATTGACAATGAGCAGTTCTTC. Residues: CASSRTGIDNEQFF. Together with reference TRBV7-2 and TRBJ2-1, the CDR3 gives the full variable domain: GAGVSQSPSNKVTEKGKDVELRCDPISGHTALYWYRQSLGQGLEFLIYFQGNSAPDKSGLPSDRFSAERTGGSVSTLTIQRTQQEDSAVYLCASSRTGIDNEQFFGPGTRLTVL.

This chain links TRBV12-3 or TRBV12-4 with TRBJ1-3, with D uncertain. Trimming pared 5 bases from V and 10 bases from J, leaving 12 bases between. The CDR3 is made up of 12 amino acids. CDR3 protein: CASSLSGGTIYF. CDR3 DNA sequence: TGTGCCAGCAGTCTTAGCGGCGGGACCATATATTTT.

This chain links TRBV6-9 with TRBJ2-7; a weak D match, TRBD2 (7 bases). V shed 8 bases and J shed 4 bases, with 18 bases lying between them. Germline V lookup: CDR1 MNHGY, CDR2 SVAAGI. The CDR3 runs 14 residues. The CDR3 sequence: CASAWLRGRYEQYV. CDR3 nucleotides: TGTGCCAGCGCCTGGCTGCGGGGGCGATACGAGCAGTACGTC.

This clone occurred a few times. The V call is TRBV7-2, the J call TRBJ1-4, with a possible D match to TRBD1 (6 bases). V was pared by 5 bases and J by 8 bases, with 9 bases between. From germline, CDR1 is SGHTA and CDR2 FQGNSA. This CDR3 comprises 12 residues. CDR3 amino acids: CASSADREKLFF. CDR3 coding DNA: TGTGCCAGCAGCGCAGACAGGGAAAAACTGTTTTTT.

The chain uses TRBV7-2 and TRBJ2-3; 12 bases align to TRBD2. The CDR3 consists of 15 residues. The V and J ends lost 4 bases and 11 bases, in that order; junction bases with no gene match: 10. Germline-derived CDR1 and CDR2 are SGHTA and FQGNSA. The CDR3 spells CASSSLAGGGVMQYF. The DNA of the CDR3 is TGTGCCAGCAGCTCACTAGCGGGGGGAGGGGTCATGCAGTATTTT.

The rearrangement links TRBV27 to TRBJ2-7; D possibly corresponds to TRBD2 (5 bases). Trimming left V 6 bases short and J 4 bases short, with 13 bases between. Per the germline V gene, CDR1 is MNHEY and CDR2 is SMNVEV (reference sequence). The CDR3 sequence is 13 residues long. The DNA of the CDR3 is TGTGCCAGCAGGGACTTGGAGCAATACGAGCAGTACTTC. This gives the protein CASRDLEQYEQYF.

The chain is built from TRBV2 and TRBJ1-1; D gene ambiguous. Trimming cost V 5 bases and J 5 bases, with 12 bases left between them. The CDR3 runs 13 residues. Germline assignment: CDR1 SNHLY and CDR2 FYNNEI. The CDR3 region has the DNA TGTGCCAGCAGTAATGAGGCAAGGACTGAAGCTTTCTTT. This encodes CASSNEARTEAFF. The full variable domain, in which reference TRBV2 and TRBJ1-1 provide the parts outside the CDR3, is EPEVTQTPSHQVTQMGQEVILRCVPISNHLYFYWYRQILGQKVEFLVSFYNNEISEKSEIFDDQFSVERPDGSNFTLKIRSTKLEDSAMYFCASSNEARTEAFFGQGTRLTVV.

V gene TRBV10-2 combines with J gene TRBJ2-3; D is possibly TRBD2 (6 bases). Trimming removed 6 bases at V and 0 bases at J, with 16 bases between. CDR1 and CDR2 (germline): WSHSY, SAAADI. This CDR3 is 16 amino acids long. The CDR3 is CASRDPGGASTDTQYF. CDR3 coding DNA: TGCGCCAGCAGGGACCCCGGGGGAGCTAGCACAGATACGCAGTATTTT.

The genes are TRBV30 and TRBJ2-3, with TRBD1 as a possible D gene (6 bases). The CDR3 sequence is 15 residues long. Trimming took 2 bases from V and 1 from J, leaving 13 bases between them. Germline V lookup: CDR1 GTSNPN, CDR2 SVGIG (reference sequence). CDR3 loop: CAWSKGGRGTDTQYF. The CDR3 nucleotides read TGTGCCTGGAGTAAAGGGGGAAGGGGCACAGATACGCAGTATTTT. Filled out from reference TRBV30 and TRBJ2-3, the complete variable domain reads SQTIHQWPATLVQPVGSPLSLECTVEGTSNPNLYWYRQAAGRGLQLLFYSVGIGQISSEVPQNLSASRPQDRQFILSSKKLLLSDSGFYLCAWSKGGRGTDTQYFGPGTRLTVL.

The chain has TRBV30 and TRBJ2-1; 7 bases map to TRBD2. CDR3 size: 17 residues. The V segment lost 2 bases and the J segment 5 bases; nucleotides outside the gene matches: 15. The V gene's germline CDR1 is GTSNPN and CDR2 SVGIG (reference sequence). The CDR3 here is CAWSKSRAGMGDNEQFF. The DNA of the CDR3 is TGTGCCTGGAGTAAATCTAGAGCGGGAATGGGTGACAATGAGCAGTTCTTC.

This clone was detected only once. V and J are TRBV24-1 and TRBJ1-5; D is possibly TRBD1 (5 bases). Per germline, CDR1 KGHDR and CDR2 SFDVKD. The CDR3 is 17 amino acids. Trimming shortened V by 0 bases and J by 9 bases, and 20 bases separated the two germline ends. CDR3 region: CATSDLQFDRPRGPQHF. Here the CDR3 DNA reads TGTGCCACCAGTGATTTGCAATTCGACAGACCCCGAGGGCCCCAGCATTTT.

This clone occurred many times. The V and J genes are TRBV19 and TRBJ1-6; 7 nucleotides line up with TRBD1. J was trimmed by 7 bases and V by 7 bases; bases with no gene match: 10. The germline V gene has CDR1 LNHDA and CDR2 SQIVND (reference sequence). The CDR3 is 15 residues long. The chain's CDR3 is CASTTTGTENSPLHF. Here the CDR3 DNA reads TGTGCCAGTACTACTACCGGGACAGAGAATTCACCCCTCCACTTT. Complete variable domain (other parts from reference TRBV19 and TRBJ1-6): DGGITQSPKYLFRKEGQNVTLSCEQNLNHDAMYWYRQDPGQGLRLIYYSQIVNDFQKGDIAEGYSVSREKKESFPLTVTSAQKNPTAFYLCASTTTGTENSPLHFGNGTRLTVT.

This clone appeared a single time. V gene TRBV18 combines with J gene TRBJ2-2; 9 bases are a match to TRBD2. CDR3 length equals 18 residues. CDR1 and CDR2 from the germline V gene are KGHSH and LQKENI. The trim removed 2 bases at V and 5 bases at J, leaving 12 bases unmatched. CDR3 in DNA: TGTGCCAGCTCACCATTGTTTCGGGGACTAGCAGAAACCGGGGAGCTGTTTTTT. Translated: CASSPLFRGLAETGELFF.